A selection of T cell receptor beta chains follows, all from one sample in a study of T-cell memory formation after mild COVID-19. In TCRdb, the 5' RACE reads were re-called with MiXCR into one record per CDR3 protein. Here the sample spans 150,000 to 200,000 distinct CDR3 sequences, more than 9% being singletons. The sequencing sample was made of PBMCs or a T cell subset sorted from them (not recorded which). These receptors were collected from a man in his late teens or twenties who had mild COVID-19 (a few samples of this study predate the infection). Cell type and time point are not known. CDR3s include the opening cysteine and the closing phenylalanine or tryptophan. Each record gives: D gene, clone size, J gene, V gene, CDR3 protein, CDR3 DNA. A D gene is named only where the DNA matches it firmly. A row's size may be missing; if present it is once, few, many or a size class.

D gene: .; clone size: .; J gene: TRBJ1-5; V gene: TRBV7-2; CDR3 protein: CASSRQSNQPQHF; CDR3 DNA: TGTGCCAGCAGCCGACAGAGCAATCAGCCCCAGCATTTT
D gene: .; clone size: .; J gene: TRBJ2-5; V gene: TRBV7-2; CDR3 protein: CASSIQGLETQYF; CDR3 DNA: TGTGCCAGCAGCATACAGGGTCTAGAGACCCAGTACTTC
D gene: .; clone size: .; J gene: TRBJ1-1; V gene: TRBV3-1; CDR3 protein: CASRFSLRGTEAFF; CDR3 DNA: TGTGCCAGCAGATTTTCCTTGAGGGGCACTGAAGCTTTCTTT
D gene: TRBD1; clone size: few; J gene: TRBJ2-5; V gene: TRBV4-1; CDR3 protein: CASREGAGETQYF; CDR3 DNA: TGCGCCAGCCGAGAGGGGGCTGGGGAGACCCAGTACTTC
D gene: TRBD1; clone size: many; J gene: TRBJ1-1; V gene: TRBV5-1; CDR3 protein: CASSITGGGTEAFF; CDR3 DNA: TGCGCCAGCAGCATAACAGGGGGCGGCACTGAAGCTTTCTTT
D gene: .; clone size: few; J gene: TRBJ1-1; V gene: TRBV7-2; CDR3 protein: CASSLASRANTEAFF; CDR3 DNA: TGTGCCAGCAGCTTAGCTAGTCGGGCGAACACTGAAGCTTTCTTT
D gene: .; clone size: .; J gene: TRBJ1-2; V gene: TRBV27; CDR3 protein: CASRPEFGYGYTF; CDR3 DNA: TGTGCCAGCCGGCCAGAGTTTGGTTATGGCTACACCTTC
D gene: .; clone size: few; J gene: TRBJ2-7; V gene: TRBV30; CDR3 protein: CAWSPQGYEQYF; CDR3 DNA: TGTGCCTGGAGCCCTCAGGGTTACGAGCAGTACTTC
D gene: .; clone size: once; J gene: TRBJ2-3; V gene: TRBV5-1; CDR3 protein: CASSWTAGASTDTQYF; CDR3 DNA: TGCGCCAGCAGCTGGACCGCGGGGGCCAGCACAGATACGCAGTATTTT
D gene: .; clone size: .; J gene: TRBJ2-5; V gene: TRBV25-1; CDR3 protein: CASSEWRGPGETQYF; CDR3 DNA: TGTGCCAGCAGTGAATGGAGAGGGCCCGGAGAGACCCAGTACTTC
D gene: .; clone size: few; J gene: TRBJ2-1; V gene: TRBV2; CDR3 protein: CASKDTPYNEQFF; CDR3 DNA: TGTGCCAGCAAGGACACCCCCTACAATGAGCAGTTCTTC
D gene: TRBD1; clone size: few; J gene: TRBJ1-1; V gene: TRBV18; CDR3 protein: CASSPPPQGRSEAFF; CDR3 DNA: TGTGCCAGCTCACCTCCCCCACAGGGGAGATCTGAAGCTTTCTTT
D gene: .; clone size: .; J gene: TRBJ1-5; V gene: TRBV27; CDR3 protein: CASSLGTPNQQPQHF; CDR3 DNA: TGTGCCAGCAGTCTTGGGACACCGAATCAGCAGCCCCAGCATTTT
D gene: TRBD1; clone size: .; J gene: TRBJ1-2; V gene: TRBV12-3/TRBV12-4; CDR3 protein: CASSLGLGQGRGYTF; CDR3 DNA: TGTGCCAGCAGTTTGGGGTTGGGACAGGGCCGTGGCTACACCTTC
D gene: .; clone size: few; J gene: TRBJ1-3; V gene: TRBV18; CDR3 protein: CASSPILGATGNTIYF; CDR3 DNA: TGTGCCAGCTCACCGATCCTGGGGGCCACGGGAAACACCATATATTTT
D gene: .; clone size: few; J gene: TRBJ2-3; V gene: TRBV5-5; CDR3 protein: CASSLFRGAVDTQYF; CDR3 DNA: TGTGCCAGCAGCTTGTTTCGGGGGGCGGTAGATACGCAGTATTTT
D gene: .; clone size: few; J gene: TRBJ1-1; V gene: TRBV10-3; CDR3 protein: CAISVSGNTEAFF; CDR3 DNA: TGTGCCATCAGTGTTTCGGGGAACACTGAAGCTTTCTTT
D gene: .; clone size: .; J gene: TRBJ1-4; V gene: TRBV20-1; CDR3 protein: CSVRTATNEKLFF; CDR3 DNA: TGCAGTGTCAGGACAGCAACTAATGAAAAACTGTTTTTT
D gene: .; clone size: few; J gene: TRBJ2-6; V gene: TRBV20-1; CDR3 protein: CIAALSGANVLTF; CDR3 DNA: TGCATCGCCGCATTATCCGGGGCCAACGTCCTGACTTTC
D gene: .; clone size: .; J gene: TRBJ1-1; V gene: TRBV5-1; CDR3 protein: CASSFGGILNTEAFF; CDR3 DNA: TGCGCCAGCAGTTTTGGGGGGATACTGAACACTGAAGCTTTCTTT
D gene: TRBD2; clone size: .; J gene: TRBJ2-3; V gene: TRBV29-1; CDR3 protein: CSVEANRTSGGPGTDTQYF; CDR3 DNA: TGCAGCGTTGAAGCAAACAGGACTAGCGGGGGCCCCGGCACAGATACGCAGTATTTT
D gene: .; clone size: few; J gene: TRBJ1-1; V gene: TRBV11-2; CDR3 protein: CASSPAGGLGTEAFF; CDR3 DNA: TGTGCCAGCAGCCCGGCGGGAGGGCTGGGCACTGAAGCTTTCTTT
D gene: TRBD1; clone size: many; J gene: TRBJ2-5; V gene: TRBV11-2; CDR3 protein: CASSTGTGSETQYF; CDR3 DNA: TGTGCCAGCAGTACCGGGACAGGGAGTGAGACCCAGTACTTC
D gene: TRBD1; clone size: .; J gene: TRBJ2-3; V gene: TRBV28; CDR3 protein: CASSEIQGKTDTQYF; CDR3 DNA: TGTGCCAGCAGCGAGATACAGGGGAAGACAGATACGCAGTATTTT
D gene: .; clone size: .; J gene: TRBJ1-2; V gene: TRBV4-2; CDR3 protein: CASSQDLEYYGYTF; CDR3 DNA: TGTGCCAGCAGCCAAGATCTGGAGTACTATGGCTACACCTTC
D gene: .; clone size: few; J gene: TRBJ1-1; V gene: TRBV29-1; CDR3 protein: CSVFGGTGHTEAFF; CDR3 DNA: TGCAGCGTTTTCGGCGGGACGGGGCACACTGAAGCTTTCTTT
D gene: TRBD1; clone size: few; J gene: TRBJ1-1; V gene: TRBV20-1; CDR3 protein: CSARVQGGSTEAFF; CDR3 DNA: TGCAGTGCTAGAGTACAGGGGGGGAGCACTGAAGCTTTCTTT
D gene: .; clone size: .; J gene: TRBJ2-2; V gene: TRBV6-6; CDR3 protein: CASTPWKTLSNTGELFF; CDR3 DNA: TGTGCCAGCACCCCCTGGAAGACGCTCTCGAACACCGGGGAGCTGTTTTTT
D gene: .; clone size: .; J gene: TRBJ2-1; V gene: TRBV12-3/TRBV12-4; CDR3 protein: CASSSGVISYNEQFF; CDR3 DNA: TGTGCCAGCAGTTCGGGGGTCATCTCCTACAATGAGCAGTTCTTC
D gene: .; clone size: few; J gene: TRBJ1-4; V gene: TRBV4-1; CDR3 protein: CASSQDIKATENEKLFF; CDR3 DNA: TGCGCCAGCAGCCAAGATATTAAAGCTACTGAAAATGAAAAACTGTTTTTT
D gene: .; clone size: .; J gene: TRBJ1-5; V gene: TRBV4-3; CDR3 protein: CASSQDHRGTGQPQHF; CDR3 DNA: TGCGCCAGCAGCCAAGATCATCGGGGCACGGGTCAGCCCCAGCATTTT
D gene: .; clone size: .; J gene: TRBJ2-5; V gene: TRBV7-9; CDR3 protein: CASSLAQGRETQYF; CDR3 DNA: TGTGCCAGCAGCTTAGCACAGGGCAGAGAGACCCAGTACTTC
D gene: .; clone size: few; J gene: TRBJ1-4; V gene: TRBV5-1; CDR3 protein: CASSFQGSGEKLFF; CDR3 DNA: TGCGCCAGCAGCTTTCAGGGATCGGGTGAAAAACTGTTTTTT
D gene: .; clone size: .; J gene: TRBJ2-1; V gene: TRBV5-5; CDR3 protein: CASSLVVGPSYNEQFF; CDR3 DNA: TGTGCCAGCAGCTTGGTCGTGGGCCCCTCCTACAATGAGCAGTTCTTC
D gene: .; clone size: .; J gene: TRBJ2-2; V gene: TRBV7-3; CDR3 protein: CASSLTRAANTGELFF; CDR3 DNA: TGTGCCAGCAGCTTAACTCGGGCGGCGAACACCGGGGAGCTGTTTTTT
D gene: .; clone size: few; J gene: TRBJ2-2; V gene: TRBV5-1; CDR3 protein: CASSMGGITGELFF; CDR3 DNA: TGCGCCAGCAGCATGGGGGGAATCACCGGGGAGCTGTTTTTT
D gene: .; clone size: .; J gene: TRBJ2-3; V gene: TRBV7-2; CDR3 protein: CASSLVGGGVADTQYF; CDR3 DNA: TGTGCCAGCAGCTTAGTTGGCGGGGGCGTCGCAGATACGCAGTATTTT
D gene: .; clone size: .; J gene: TRBJ2-4; V gene: TRBV5-6; CDR3 protein: CASSSGALGTKNIQYF; CDR3 DNA: TGTGCCAGCAGTTCGGGGGCCCTAGGGACCAAAAACATTCAGTACTTC
D gene: .; clone size: many; J gene: TRBJ2-5; V gene: TRBV11-2; CDR3 protein: CASSLHREKTQYF; CDR3 DNA: TGTGCCAGCAGCTTACACAGGGAAAAGACCCAGTACTTC
D gene: .; clone size: many; J gene: TRBJ2-1; V gene: TRBV5-1; CDR3 protein: CASSLMGPANNEQFF; CDR3 DNA: TGCGCCAGCAGCTTGATGGGACCCGCGAACAATGAGCAGTTCTTC
D gene: TRBD2; clone size: .; J gene: TRBJ2-3; V gene: TRBV7-2; CDR3 protein: CASSLAGGFPNTDTQYF; CDR3 DNA: TGTGCCAGCAGCTTAGCGGGGGGGTTTCCCAACACAGATACGCAGTATTTT
D gene: .; clone size: many; J gene: TRBJ1-2; V gene: TRBV4-2; CDR3 protein: CASSQGGGYTF; CDR3 DNA: TGTGCCAGCAGCCAGGGAGGTGGCTACACCTTC
D gene: .; clone size: few; J gene: TRBJ2-4; V gene: TRBV3-1; CDR3 protein: CASSQDRDTNIQYF; CDR3 DNA: TGTGCCAGCAGCCAAGATAGGGACACAAACATTCAGTACTTC
D gene: TRBD1; clone size: .; J gene: TRBJ1-2; V gene: TRBV4-1; CDR3 protein: CASSPTGARYDGYTF; CDR3 DNA: TGCGCCAGCAGCCCGACAGGGGCCCGTTATGATGGCTACACCTTC
D gene: .; clone size: many; J gene: TRBJ2-3; V gene: TRBV7-3; CDR3 protein: CASPKDGYSTDTQYF; CDR3 DNA: TGTGCCAGCCCTAAAGACGGCTATAGCACAGATACGCAGTATTTT
D gene: .; clone size: few; J gene: TRBJ2-7; V gene: TRBV4-1; CDR3 protein: CASSRRSTGEVYEQYF; CDR3 DNA: TGCGCCAGCAGCCGCCGATCAACGGGGGAGGTTTACGAGCAGTACTTC
D gene: .; clone size: few; J gene: TRBJ2-5; V gene: TRBV7-8; CDR3 protein: CASSLGPLKTQYF; CDR3 DNA: TGTGCCAGCAGCCTGGGGCCTTTAAAGACCCAGTACTTC
D gene: .; clone size: many; J gene: TRBJ2-7; V gene: TRBV20-1; CDR3 protein: CSAQTRGRTYEQYF; CDR3 DNA: TGCAGTGCCCAGACAAGGGGCAGAACCTACGAGCAGTACTTC
D gene: .; clone size: .; J gene: TRBJ1-4; V gene: TRBV6-5; CDR3 protein: CASSYSGWQQEKLFF; CDR3 DNA: TGTGCCAGCAGTTATTCTGGGTGGCAACAAGAAAAACTTTTTTTT
D gene: .; clone size: many; J gene: TRBJ2-2; V gene: TRBV6-5; CDR3 protein: CASSMGGANTGELFF; CDR3 DNA: TGTGCCAGCAGCATGGGGGGAGCGAACACCGGGGAGCTGTTTTTT
D gene: TRBD2; clone size: few; J gene: TRBJ2-1; V gene: TRBV29-1; CDR3 protein: CSATAGTYNEQFF; CDR3 DNA: TGCAGCGCCACAGCGGGGACCTACAATGAGCAGTTCTTC
D gene: TRBD2; clone size: .; J gene: TRBJ2-1; V gene: TRBV20-1; CDR3 protein: CSAISGGAFSYNEQFF; CDR3 DNA: TGCAGTGCTATTAGCGGGGGGGCCTTCTCCTACAATGAGCAGTTCTTC
D gene: .; clone size: many; J gene: TRBJ2-5; V gene: TRBV6-5; CDR3 protein: CASGGAQETQYF; CDR3 DNA: TGTGCCAGTGGAGGGGCCCAAGAGACCCAGTACTTC